Below, 17 T cell receptor beta chains from the same sample are listed, as sequenced in a study of control samples from healthy donors and cancer patients. Repertoires were generated with immunoSEQ multiplex PCR, while TCRdb's copy carries only in-frame clones and drops some. The sample holds some 150,000 clones, approximately 94% seen once. The sequenced sample was blood. These receptors all come from a man aged 40-49 years in good health.

The chain employs TRBV7-3 and TRBJ2-2; D unresolved. V dropped 5 bases and J dropped 1 base, with 8 bases sitting between them. Germline-derived CDR1 and CDR2 are SGHTA and FQGTGA. The CDR3 is 14 residues long. CDR3 nucleotides: TGTGCCAGCAGCCCGAACTGGAACACCGGGGAGCTGTTTTTT. Protein sequence: CASSPNWNTGELFF.

The V gene is TRBV7-9, the J gene TRBJ1-1; 7 bases agree with TRBD1. This CDR3 comprises 14 residues. The V gene end was trimmed by 4 bases and the J gene end by 3 bases; junction bases not matched to a gene: 5. CDR1 is SEHNR, CDR2 FQNEAQ, per germline (reference sequence). CDR3 amino acids: CASSSNRGDTEAFF. The CDR3 DNA reads TGTGCCAGCAGCTCAAACAGGGGAGACACTGAAGCTTTCTTT.

The V and J genes are TRBV3-1 (or the pseudogene TRBV3-2) and TRBJ1-1, with TRBD1 as a possible D gene (5 bases). The CDR3 runs to 15 residues. Per the germline V gene, CDR1 is LGHDT and CDR2 is YNNKEL (reference sequence). The V gene lost 4 bases and the J gene lost 4 bases, with 16 bases spanning the gap. The CDR3 loop reads CASSRAGLAPTEAFF. The CDR3 DNA sequence: TGTGCCAGCAGCCGAGCGGGACTCGCACCCACTGAAGCTTTCTTT.

This clone has just one count. The chain combines TRBV18 with TRBJ2-2; 9 bases match TRBD1. V lost 3 bases, J lost 7 bases, and 15 bases stayed unmatched. Germline V lookup: CDR1 KGHSH, CDR2 LQKENI. The CDR3 extends over 18 amino acids. The chain's CDR3 is CASSPTLPGQGRGGELFF. In DNA, the CDR3 is TGTGCCAGCTCACCCACTCTACCGGGACAGGGAAGAGGCGGGGAGCTGTTTTTT.

J is TRBJ2-1 and V is TRBV27; D possibly corresponds to TRBD2 (6 bases). Germline CDR1 is MNHEY and CDR2 is SMNVEV (reference sequence). Trimming removed 5 bases from V and 3 bases from J, with 11 bases in between. The CDR3 spans 14 residues. The CDR3 loop is CASSEIGGYNEQFF. Here the CDR3 DNA reads TGTGCCAGCAGTGAGATCGGGGGCTACAATGAGCAGTTCTTC.

This rearrangement joins TRBV25-1 to TRBJ2-2; no clear D gene. V was cut by 0 bases and J by 1 base, with 9 bases left in between. CDR3 length: 16 residues. Germline values: CDR1 MGHDK, CDR2 SYGVNS. The CDR3: CASSEYETENTGELFF. CDR3 DNA: TGTGCCAGCAGTGAATATGAGACGGAGAACACCGGGGAGCTGTTTTTT.

The chain carries TRBV5-4 and TRBJ2-6, with a weak D call TRBD2 (5 bases). Germline lookup yields CDR1 SGHNT and CDR2 YYREEE (reference sequence). This CDR3 contains 16 residues. The V end was cut by 0 bases, the J end by 0 bases, with 7 bases between. Here the CDR3 DNA reads TGTGCCAGCAGCTTGGCACGGGGCTCTGGGGCCAACGTCCTGACTTTC. Its protein is CASSLARGSGANVLTF. Full variable domain (outside the CDR3, taken from reference TRBV5-4 and TRBJ2-6): ETGVTQSPTHLIKTRGQQVTLRCSSQSGHNTVSWYQQALGQGPQFIFQYYREEENGRGNFPPRFSGLQFPNYSSELNVNALELDDSALYLCASSLARGSGANVLTFGAGSRLTVL.

This sequence joins TRBV7-9 and TRBJ1-2, with a tentative D call TRBD1 (6 bases). The CDR3 is 14 amino acids. Germline assignment: CDR1 SEHNR and CDR2 FQNEAQ (reference sequence). V was trimmed by 1 base and J by 4 bases, leaving 10 bases between them. The CDR3 DNA is TGTGCCAGCAGCTTAGGCGGGGGCGGCTATGGCTACACCTTC. It encodes CASSLGGGGYGYTF.

The chain employs TRBV19 and TRBJ1-5, with a weak D call TRBD1 (6 bases). V lost 6 bases and J 5 bases, leaving 17 bases between the germline ends. The germline gives CDR1 LNHDA, CDR2 SQIVND (reference sequence). The CDR3 loop spans 15 amino acids. The CDR3 sequence is CASSTIPGEDQPQHF. CDR3 nucleotides: TGTGCCAGTAGCACTATCCCAGGGGAAGATCAGCCCCAGCATTTT. The entire variable domain, with the rest obtained from reference TRBV19 and TRBJ1-5, is as follows: DGGITQSPKYLFRKEGQNVTLSCEQNLNHDAMYWYRQDPGQGLRLIYYSQIVNDFQKGDIAEGYSVSREKKESFPLTVTSAQKNPTAFYLCASSTIPGEDQPQHFGDGTRLSIL.

This chain connects TRBV30 to TRBJ2-2; unclear D gene. This CDR3 has 13 residues. Trimming stripped 4 bases from V and 5 bases from J, with 11 bases between. Per germline, CDR1 GTSNPN and CDR2 SVGIG (reference sequence). This chain's CDR3 is CAWTPLRTGELFF. The CDR3 nucleotides are TGTGCCTGGACCCCCTTAAGGACCGGGGAGCTGTTTTTT.

This sequence joins TRBV11-2 and TRBJ1-1; D is undetermined. Germline CDR1 is SGHAT and CDR2 is FQNNGV. Trimming took 0 bases from V and 0 from J, leaving 8 bases between them. The CDR3 has 15 residues. The CDR3 DNA reads as TGTGCCAGCAGCTTAGAATATGGAGTGAACACTGAAGCTTTCTTT. Encoded protein: CASSLEYGVNTEAFF. Looking up the rest from reference TRBV11-2 and TRBJ1-1 gives the full variable domain: EAGVAQSPRYKIIEKRQSVAFWCNPISGHATLYWYQQILGQGPKLLIQFQNNGVVDDSQLPKDRFSAERLKGVDSTLKIQPAKLEDSAVYLCASSLEYGVNTEAFFGQGTRLTVV.

This chain links TRBV6-2 or TRBV6-3 with TRBJ2-3; 10 bases line up with TRBD1. Germline CDR1 is MNHEY and CDR2 is SVGEGT. J gave up 5 bases and V 6 bases, and 11 bases lay outside the gene matches. This CDR3 spans 16 amino acids. The CDR3 DNA follows: TGTGCCAGCAGCCCCCAGAAGGGACAGGGGCGAGATACGCAGTATTTT. This encodes CASSPQKGQGRDTQYF.

V and J are TRBV7-3 and TRBJ2-5; TRBD2 is a possible D gene (6 bases). Germline CDR1 and CDR2: SGHTA and FQGTGA. This CDR3 spans 14 amino acids. V gave up 2 bases and J gave up 4 bases, with 11 bases separating them. The CDR3 protein is CASSLGGAAETQYF. CDR3 bases: TGTGCCAGCAGCTTAGGAGGGGCGGCAGAGACCCAGTACTTC.

V usage is TRBV15 and J usage is TRBJ2-2; 9 nucleotides align to TRBD1. Per germline, CDR1 LNHNV and CDR2 YYDKDF (reference sequence). V trimming: 8 bases; J trimming: 8 bases; junction bases outside the gene matches: 9. This CDR3 is 14 amino acids long. CDR3 sequence: CATGQGTGGGELFF. CDR3 bases: TGTGCCACCGGACAGGGGACAGGAGGAGGGGAGCTGTTTTTT.

This chain connects TRBV18 to TRBJ1-1; 7 bases align to TRBD1. V lost 5 bases, J lost 0 bases, and 6 bases stayed unmatched. The CDR3 is made up of 15 amino acids. CDR1 and CDR2 from the germline V gene are KGHSH and LQKENI. The CDR3: CASSLYRGVNTEAFF. The CDR3 DNA sequence: TGTGCCAGCTCATTATACAGGGGAGTGAACACTGAAGCTTTCTTT. Combining the CDR3 with reference TRBV18 and TRBJ1-1 gives the whole variable domain NAGVMQNPRHLVRRRGQEARLRCSPMKGHSHVYWYRQLPEEGLKFMVYLQKENIIDESGMPKERFSAEFPKEGPSILRIQQVVRGDSAAYFCASSLYRGVNTEAFFGQGTRLTVV.

This chain connects TRBV7-2 to TRBJ2-3; a possible D gene is TRBD2 (6 bases). The CDR3 runs to 15 residues. Germline V gene data show CDR1 as SGHTA and CDR2 as FQGNSA. V lost 5 bases and J lost 2, with 14 bases in between. The CDR3 DNA sequence: TGTGCCAGCAGCCATCATTCGGGGGACACAGATACGCAGTATTTT. Translated, it gives CASSHHSGDTDTQYF.

V usage is TRBV6-5 and J usage is TRBJ2-7; a weak D match, TRBD1 (6 bases). Trimming left V 10 bases short and J 0 bases short, with 16 bases between. Looked up from germline, CDR1 is MNHEY and CDR2 is SVGAGI. There are 14 residues in the CDR3. The CDR3 region has the DNA TGTGCCACTAGAAAACAGGGCGACTCCTACGAGCAGTACTTC. It specifies CATRKQGDSYEQYF.